The 20 T cell receptor beta chains below were found in one sample sequenced in a study of post-analysis software for immune sequencing data. Antigen specificity for these receptors is unknown. Broader study findings: Several TRBV segments (TRBV5-6, TRBV5-1 and TRBV20-1 among them) occurred more frequently in patients than in controls.

Included in the TCR beta cDNA libraries were unique molecular identifiers. TCRdb passed the PCR reads through MiXCR, listing each CDR3 protein once. The sample contains almost 700,000 distinct CDR3 sequences, roughly three fifths of which appear only once. Source material: blood. These receptors originate from a girl aged 2-10 years with multiple sclerosis.

This rearrangement joins TRBV6-6 to TRBJ2-1, with D tentatively TRBD2 (5 bases). The CDR3 has 12 residues. Between the trimmed V and J ends, which lost 2 bases and 9 bases, there was a span of 8 bases. Per germline, CDR1 MNHNY and CDR2 SVGAGI (reference sequence). Here the CDR3 reads CASSYERAEQFF. The CDR3 coding sequence is TGTGCCAGCAGTTACGAGAGGGCTGAGCAGTTCTTC.

The chain links TRBV6-2 or TRBV6-3 to TRBJ1-1; 9 nucleotides agree with TRBD1. This CDR3 is 15 amino acids long. Germline V CDR1 and CDR2: MNHEY, SVGEGT. V dropped 3 bases and J dropped 4; count of bases not matched to a gene: 6. The CDR3 DNA reads TGTGCCAGCAGTTATAACAGGGGGCAAGGCACTGAAGCTTTCTTT. Amino acids: CASSYNRGQGTEAFF.

The V and J genes are TRBV11-2 and TRBJ1-2; D is uncertain. Trimming stripped 1 base from V and 7 bases from J, with 13 bases between. CDR1 and CDR2 (germline): SGHAT, FQNNGV. The CDR3 contains 14 residues. The CDR3 protein is CASSLGGVAGGYTF. The DNA of the CDR3 is TGTGCCAGCAGCTTAGGCGGGGTCGCGGGTGGCTACACCTTC.

The chain couples TRBV29-1 to TRBJ1-2; no reliable D call. The CDR3 covers 13 residues. The V end lost 0 bases, the J end lost 8 bases, and 13 bases lay between the germline ends. Germline V CDR1 and CDR2: SQVTM, ANQGSEA. CDR3 sequence (DNA): TGCAGCGTTGAAGATTGGATAGAAGCCGGCTACACCTTC. Translating it yields CSVEDWIEAGYTF.

This rearrangement joins TRBV29-1 to TRBJ2-5; D unresolved. Germline V gene lookup returns CDR1 SQVTM and CDR2 ANQGSEA. The V end was cut by 3 bases, the J end by 4 bases, with 15 bases between. This CDR3 is 14 amino acids long. CDR3 nucleotide sequence: TGCAGCGTTGACGCGGACCCCTCCCCAGAGACCCAGTACTTC. Encoded protein: CSVDADPSPETQYF.

V is TRBV7-3 and J is TRBJ2-7, with TRBD1 matching 8 bases. The length of the CDR3 is 15 residues. From germline, CDR1 is SGHTA and CDR2 FQGTGA. With V trimmed by 2 bases and J by 5 bases, 8 bases remained unmatched. The CDR3 reads CASSLSAGGFDEQYF. CDR3 bases: TGTGCCAGCAGCTTATCGGCAGGGGGCTTCGACGAGCAGTACTTC.

V and J are TRBV20-1 and TRBJ2-5, with TRBD2 matching over 8 bases. The junction had 12 bases not matched to a gene; V was cut back by 6 bases and J by 6 bases. Germline values: CDR1 DFQATT, CDR2 SNEGSKA (reference sequence). The CDR3 has 14 amino acids. The CDR3 loop reads CSAPPQRGLKTQYF. CDR3 nucleotides: TGCAGTGCCCCCCCCCAGCGGGGGTTGAAGACCCAGTACTTC.

In this sample, this clonotype turned up once. This chain uses TRBV5-1 with TRBJ2-1; D unresolved. Trimming took off 4 bases at V and 8 bases at J, with 22 bases between the two ends. CDR1 is SGHRS, CDR2 YFSETQ, per germline. The CDR3 is made up of 16 amino acids. CDR3 amino acids: CASSALDRGIYDEQFF. CDR3 coding DNA: TGCGCCAGCAGCGCACTGGACCGCGGAATTTACGATGAGCAGTTCTTC.

This clonotype has just a few counts. V usage is TRBV20-1 and J usage is TRBJ2-7; the D gene is possibly TRBD1 (5 bases). Germline V lookup: CDR1 DFQATT, CDR2 SNEGSKA (reference sequence). CDR3 length: 13 amino acids. Trimming left V 1 base short and J 2 bases short, with 9 bases between. DNA of the CDR3: TGCAGTGCTAGAGCGACAGATGCCTACGAGCAGTACTTC. Translating it yields CSARATDAYEQYF.

The chain uses TRBV7-6 and TRBJ2-1, with unresolved D. This CDR3 has 15 residues. Germline loops: CDR1 SGHVS, CDR2 FNYEAQ. V lost 5 bases and J lost 9, with 20 bases in between. CDR3 protein: CASSLSISPPAEQFF. The CDR3 DNA reads TGTGCCAGCAGCCTTTCGATTAGTCCCCCCGCTGAGCAGTTCTTC.

The V gene is TRBV20-1, the J gene TRBJ1-2, with D hard to call. Per the germline V gene, CDR1 is DFQATT and CDR2 is SNEGSKA (reference sequence). The CDR3 spans 12 residues. The CDR3 DNA reads as TGCAGCGCCTGGGGAGAGGGAGACGGCTACACCTTC. Translation gives CSAWGEGDGYTF.

This chain joins TRBV13 and TRBJ2-5, with TRBD1 as a possible D gene (5 bases). Germline assignment: CDR1 PRHDT and CDR2 FYEKMQ (reference sequence). V was trimmed by 6 bases and J by 0 bases, leaving 8 bases between them. This CDR3 is built from 13 residues. The CDR3, as DNA: TGTGCCAGCAGGCAGACAGACCAAGAGACCCAGTACTTC. It translates to CASRQTDQETQYF.

This clonotype came up many times. The chain joins TRBV2 to TRBJ2-6; a possible D gene is TRBD1 (6 bases). Germline V gene data show CDR1 as SNHLY and CDR2 as FYNNEI. Trimming removed 5 bases from V and 2 bases from J, with 10 bases in between. The CDR3 covers 15 residues. The CDR3 region is CASSPQGTGANVLTF. The CDR3 region has the DNA TGTGCCAGCAGTCCACAGGGTACTGGGGCCAACGTCCTGACTTTC.

The count of this clonotype is one. The gene calls are TRBV4-2 and TRBJ2-3; tentative D call: TRBD2 (6 bases). Germline CDR1 is LGHNA and CDR2 is YNFKEQ. V shed 0 bases and J shed 2 bases, with 12 bases lying between them. The CDR3 has 16 amino acids. CDR3 residues: CASSQDLRGLTDTQYF. CDR3 DNA: TGTGCCAGCAGCCAAGATCTTCGGGGACTCACAGATACGCAGTATTTT.

This clonotype was detected a few times. The genes are TRBV5-1 and TRBJ2-7, with 10 positions matching TRBD1. Looked up from germline, CDR1 is SGHRS and CDR2 is YFSETQ. The trim removed 3 bases at V and 3 bases at J, leaving 3 bases unmatched. This CDR3 spans 14 amino acids. CDR3 DNA sequence: TGCGCCAGCAGCTGGGGGGACAGGGGCTACGAGCAGTACTTC. Its protein product is CASSWGDRGYEQYF.

V usage is TRBV12-3 or TRBV12-4 and J usage is TRBJ2-5, with D perhaps TRBD2 (6 bases). CDR3 length equals 12 residues. V lost 5 bases and J 7 bases, leaving 11 bases between the germline ends. The CDR3: CASSRDFGTQYF. The CDR3 DNA is TGTGCCAGCAGTCGGGACTTTGGGACCCAGTACTTC.

The chain recombines TRBV7-8 with TRBJ2-5; 9 bases match TRBD2. V lost 4 bases, J lost 9 bases, and 9 bases stayed unmatched. Germline CDR1 reads SGHVS; CDR2 reads FQNEAQ. CDR3 size: 14 residues. DNA for the CDR3: TGTGCCAGCAGCTGGATGACTAGCGGCCCTCCCCAGTACTTC. Protein product: CASSWMTSGPPQYF.

This clonotype was detected only a few times. CDR3 in DNA: TGCGCCAGCAGCCAGGGACCGGGTACCTACAATGAGCAGTTCTTC. This gives the protein CASSQGPGTYNEQFF. This chain links TRBV4-1 with TRBJ2-1; D may be TRBD1 or TRBD2 (5 bases each). The CDR3 spans 15 residues. The V gene's germline CDR1 is MGHRA and CDR2 YSYEKL. V lost 3 bases and J lost 2, with 11 bases in between.

The V call is TRBV20-1, the J call TRBJ2-5, with 8 bases lining up with TRBD2. The J call is in doubt because the DNA end fits TRBJ2-7 better. Looked up from germline, CDR1 is DFQATT and CDR2 is SNEGSKA (reference sequence). There are 16 residues in the CDR3. The CDR3 DNA is TGCAGTGCTAGAGATACAGCGGGGGAGTTTGCCTACGAGCAGTACTTC. As protein: CSARDTAGEFAYEQYF.

This clonotype has only a few counts. The chain joins TRBV20-1 to TRBJ2-6; 10 bases line up with TRBD1. There are 18 residues in the CDR3. Trimming removed 1 base from V and 0 bases from J; junction bases left unmatched: 6. Germline V gene sequence: CDR1 DFQATT, CDR2 SNEGSKA (reference sequence). CDR3 loop: CSARVGTGASSGANVLTF. The CDR3 nucleotides are TGCAGTGCTAGAGTTGGGACAGGGGCTTCCTCTGGGGCCAACGTCCTGACTTTC.